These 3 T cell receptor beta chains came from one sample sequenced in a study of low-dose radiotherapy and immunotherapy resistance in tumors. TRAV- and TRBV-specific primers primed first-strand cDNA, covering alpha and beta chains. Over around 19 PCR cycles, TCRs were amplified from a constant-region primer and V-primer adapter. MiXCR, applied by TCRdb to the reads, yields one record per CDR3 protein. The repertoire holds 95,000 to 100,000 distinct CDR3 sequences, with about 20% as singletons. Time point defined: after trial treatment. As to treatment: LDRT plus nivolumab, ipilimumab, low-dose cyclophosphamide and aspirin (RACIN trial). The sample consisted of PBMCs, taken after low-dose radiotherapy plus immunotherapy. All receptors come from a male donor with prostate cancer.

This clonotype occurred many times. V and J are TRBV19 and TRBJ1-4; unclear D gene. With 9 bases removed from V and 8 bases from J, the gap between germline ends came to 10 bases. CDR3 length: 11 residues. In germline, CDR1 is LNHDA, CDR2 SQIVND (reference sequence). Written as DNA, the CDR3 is TGTGCCAGCCGAGCCACAGAAAAACTGTTTTTT. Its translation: CASRATEKLFF.

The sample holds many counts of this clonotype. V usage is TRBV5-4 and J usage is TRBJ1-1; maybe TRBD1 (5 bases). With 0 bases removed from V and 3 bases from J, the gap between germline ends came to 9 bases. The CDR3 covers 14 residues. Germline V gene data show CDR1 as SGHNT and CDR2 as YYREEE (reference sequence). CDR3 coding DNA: TGTGCCAGCAGCTTGGTTGGGGCGTACACTGAAGCTTTCTTT. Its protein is CASSLVGAYTEAFF.

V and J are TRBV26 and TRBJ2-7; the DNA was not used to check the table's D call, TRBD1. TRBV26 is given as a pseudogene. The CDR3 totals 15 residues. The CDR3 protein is CASSSAVQGPYEQYF. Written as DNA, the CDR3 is TGTGCCAGCAGTTCCGCGGTACAGGGCCCCTACGAGCAGTACTTC.